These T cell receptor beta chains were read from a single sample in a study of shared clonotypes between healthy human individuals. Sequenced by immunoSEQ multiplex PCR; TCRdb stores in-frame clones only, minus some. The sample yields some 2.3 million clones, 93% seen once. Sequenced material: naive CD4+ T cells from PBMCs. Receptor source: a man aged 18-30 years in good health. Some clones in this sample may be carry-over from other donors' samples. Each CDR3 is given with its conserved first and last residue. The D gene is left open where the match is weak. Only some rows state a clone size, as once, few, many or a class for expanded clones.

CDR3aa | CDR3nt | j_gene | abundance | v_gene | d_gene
CSVVDLDGNTIYF | TGCAGCGTTGTGGACCTAGATGGAAACACCATATATTTT | TRBJ1-3 | NA | TRBV29-1 | NA
CASSFTRGNTIYF | TGCGCCAGCAGCTTCACCAGGGGGAACACCATATATTTT | TRBJ1-3 | NA | TRBV5-1 | TRBD1
CASSEAKPETQYF | TGTGCCAGCAGTGAAGCGAAGCCGGAGACCCAGTACTTC | TRBJ2-5 | NA | TRBV25-1 | NA
CASSMGRSNQPQHF | TGTGCCAGTAGTATGGGACGGAGCAATCAGCCCCAGCATTTT | TRBJ1-5 | NA | TRBV19 | NA
CASSRDRYEQYF | TGTGCCAGCAGCCGGGACAGATACGAGCAGTACTTC | TRBJ2-7 | NA | TRBV6-1 | TRBD1
CASSLGTRGGETQYF | TGTGCCAGCAGCTTGGGTACCAGGGGAGGAGAGACCCAGTACTTC | TRBJ2-5 | NA | TRBV11-1 | NA
CASSSRLAGGRSEQYF | TGTGCCAGCAGTTCTCGTCTAGCGGGTGGTCGCTCCGAGCAGTACTTC | TRBJ2-7 | NA | TRBV6-5 | TRBD2
CASSIVGRKNTGELFF | TGTGCCAGTAGTATAGTAGGACGGAAGAACACCGGGGAGCTGTTTTTT | TRBJ2-2 | NA | TRBV19 | NA
CASSLPGSTDTQYF | TGTGCCAGCAGTTTACCCGGAAGCACAGATACGCAGTATTTT | TRBJ2-3 | NA | TRBV27 | NA
CASSEFAGETQYF | TGTGCCAGCAGTGAGTTCGCCGGAGAGACCCAGTACTTC | TRBJ2-5 | once | TRBV2 | NA
CASSTLDRVEAEQFF | TGTGCCAGCAGTACACTGGACAGGGTCGAGGCTGAGCAGTTCTTC | TRBJ2-1 | NA | TRBV7-9 | TRBD1
CASSLPGQPNTEAFF | TGCGCCAGCAGCTTACCGGGACAGCCAAACACTGAAGCTTTCTTT | TRBJ1-1 | NA | TRBV5-1 | TRBD1
CASSYPSSNQPQHF | TGTGCCAGCAGTTACCCCAGCAGCAATCAGCCCCAGCATTTT | TRBJ1-5 | NA | TRBV6-5 | NA
CASSLAPLPNSPLHF | TGTGCCAGCAGCTTAGCGCCGCTGCCTAATTCACCCCTCCACTTT | TRBJ1-6 | NA | TRBV7-2 | NA
CASSYRWDRGAQPQHF | TGTGCCAGCAGTTACCGCTGGGACAGGGGGGCTCAGCCCCAGCATTTT | TRBJ1-5 | NA | TRBV27 | TRBD1
CASSALAGNNEQFF | TGTGCCAGCAGCGCACTAGCGGGGAACAATGAGCAGTTCTTC | TRBJ2-1 | NA | TRBV7-8 | TRBD2
CASSLAEGRVQFF | TGTGCCAGCAGCTTAGCCGAGGGCCGGGTGCAGTTCTTC | TRBJ2-1 | NA | TRBV7-2 | NA
CASSKGGGTDTQYF | TGTGCCAGCTCGAAGGGGGGGGGCACAGATACGCAGTATTTT | TRBJ2-3 | NA | TRBV6-4 | NA
CASSELGTVSYNEQFF | TGTGCCAGCAGCGAGCTCGGGACAGTCTCCTACAATGAGCAGTTCTTC | TRBJ2-1 | once | TRBV9 | TRBD1
CASSLFQYTEAFF | TGTGCCAGCAGCTTATTTCAGTACACTGAAGCTTTCTTT | TRBJ1-1 | NA | TRBV7-9 | NA
CASSYPTGTGSEAFF | TGTGCCAGCAGTTACCCAACCGGGACAGGGAGCGAAGCTTTCTTT | TRBJ1-1 | NA | TRBV6-5 | TRBD1
CASSLARASTGAYGYTF | TGCGCCAGCAGCTTGGCCCGAGCCTCCACAGGGGCCTATGGCTACACCTTC | TRBJ1-2 | NA | TRBV5-1 | TRBD1
CASSSGISGNTIYF | TGTGCCAGCAGTTCCGGGATCTCTGGAAACACCATATATTTT | TRBJ1-3 | NA | TRBV6-5 | NA
CASSSLYGRAGYNEQFF | TGTGCCAGCAGCAGTTTGTACGGGAGGGCCGGCTACAATGAGCAGTTCTTC | TRBJ2-1 | NA | TRBV5-8 | TRBD2
CASSQGGDTQYF | TGTGCCAGCTCACAGGGTGGGGATACGCAGTATTTT | TRBJ2-3 | NA | TRBV18 | NA
CASSPTAITDTQYF | TGTGCCAGCAGCCCGACAGCCATCACAGATACGCAGTATTTT | TRBJ2-3 | NA | TRBV7-9 | NA
CASSSPGTSGTDTQYF | TGTGCCAGCAGTTCGCCCGGGACTAGCGGGACAGATACGCAGTATTTT | TRBJ2-3 | NA | TRBV28 | TRBD2
CSVIRGPNAGANVLTF | TGCAGCGTAATCAGGGGTCCGAACGCTGGGGCCAACGTCCTGACTTTC | TRBJ2-6 | NA | TRBV29-1 | NA
CASSSGGTGSDTQYF | TGTGCCAGCAGCTCAGGCGGGACAGGGTCAGATACGCAGTATTTT | TRBJ2-3 | once | TRBV7-8 | TRBD1
CASSLAPSGSMYEQYF | TGCGCCAGCAGCTTGGCTCCTAGCGGGAGTATGTACGAGCAGTACTTC | TRBJ2-7 | NA | TRBV5-1 | TRBD2
CASRFVVCGTSVPYEQYF | TGTGCAAGTCGCTTCGTGGTGTGCGGGACTAGCGTTCCCTACGAGCAGTACTTC | TRBJ2-7 | NA | TRBV12-2 | NA
CASSPGPGNIEKLFF | TGTGCCAGTAGTCCGGGACCCGGTAATATTGAAAAACTGTTTTTT | TRBJ1-4 | NA | TRBV19 | NA
CASSSEGGVNTIYF | TGTGCCAGCAGCTCGGAGGGTGGGGTGAACACCATATATTTT | TRBJ1-3 | once | TRBV5-8 | NA